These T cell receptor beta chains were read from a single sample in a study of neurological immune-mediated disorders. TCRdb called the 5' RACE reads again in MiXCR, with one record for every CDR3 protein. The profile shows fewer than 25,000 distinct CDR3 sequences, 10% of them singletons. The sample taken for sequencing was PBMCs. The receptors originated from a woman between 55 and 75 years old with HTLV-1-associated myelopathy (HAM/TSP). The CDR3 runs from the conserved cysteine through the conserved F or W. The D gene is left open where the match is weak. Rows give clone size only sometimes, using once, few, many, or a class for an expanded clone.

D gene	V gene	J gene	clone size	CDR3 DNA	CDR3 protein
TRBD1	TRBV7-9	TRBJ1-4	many	TGTGCCAGCAGCCCGAGGACAGGGTCGAAAGTTGCAACTAATGAAAAACTGTTTTTT	CASSPRTGSKVATNEKLFF
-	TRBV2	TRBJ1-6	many	TGTGCCAGCAGTACAACAGGGACCTCACCCCTCCACTTT	CASSTTGTSPLHF
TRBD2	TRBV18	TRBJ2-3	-	TGTGCCAGCTCACCCGGACTAGCGGGGGGGTCCGATACGCAGTATTTT	CASSPGLAGGSDTQYF
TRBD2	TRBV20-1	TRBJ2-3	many	TGCAGTGCGACGCCCATGGGACTAGCGGGGACAGATACGCAGTATTTT	CSATPMGLAGTDTQYF
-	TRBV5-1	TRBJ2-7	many	TGCGCCAGCAGCTCTCGGACCGAATCCTACGAGCAGTACTTC	CASSSRTESYEQYF
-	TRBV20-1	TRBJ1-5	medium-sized	TGCAGTGCTGGGACATATAGCAATCAGCCCCAGCATTTT	CSAGTYSNQPQHF
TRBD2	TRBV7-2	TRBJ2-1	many	TGTGCCAGCAGCTTATATCTAGCGGGGGGGGGGAATGAGCAGTTCTTC	CASSLYLAGGGNEQFF
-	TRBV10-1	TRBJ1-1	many	TGCGCCAGCAGGGGAAACGGGAGGGACACTGAAGCTTTCTTT	CASRGNGRDTEAFF
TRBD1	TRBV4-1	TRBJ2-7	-	TGCGACAGCAGCCAAGAATTAGGACAGGAGTACTACGAGAAGTACTTC	CDSSQELGQEYYEKYF
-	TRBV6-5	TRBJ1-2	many	TGTGCCAGCAGACAGACAGAGACTAACTATGGCTACACCTTC	CASRQTETNYGYTF